The T cell receptor beta chain described here comes from a study of human T cells and chemical hapten exposure. At the level of the study: Throughout the roughly 25-week study, diphenylcyclopropenone was applied weekly to the patients' scalps. General study findings and limits: The number of TCRs over 1 in 1000 frequency stayed unchanged after DPC. Patch test scores rose with PT1 expanded TCR counts, a positive correlation.

This clonotype was observed a few times. Its antigen is not known. In the library, unique molecular identifiers were attached to individual cDNA molecules. TCRdb independently ran MiXCR on the RACE reads; one entry per CDR3 protein. The data contain about 37,000 distinct CDR3 sequences, approximately 6.3% of them singletons. Time point described: patch test 1, 2 weeks after DPC sensitization. The sample's treatment: therapeutic diphenylcyclopropenone sensitization with weekly scalp DPC. The total RNA was obtained from whole blood that was not fractionated. Germline V CDR1 and CDR2: MNHEY, SVGEGT. CDR3 length: 15 amino acids. The V and J ends lost 5 bases and 0 bases respectively, with 8 bases between them.

The TCR was taken from a woman in her 30s with alopecia areata. Some clones in this sample may be carry-over from other donors' samples. The rearrangement joins TRBV6-2 or TRBV6-3 to TRBJ2-6; D not certain. Sequences were derived from whole blood, sampled in connection with sensitization to the hapten diphenylcyclopropenone (DPC). CDR3 region: CASSLPYSGANVLTF. CDR3 sequence (DNA): TGTGCCAGCAGTCTGCCCTACTCTGGGGCCAACGTCCTGACTTTC.